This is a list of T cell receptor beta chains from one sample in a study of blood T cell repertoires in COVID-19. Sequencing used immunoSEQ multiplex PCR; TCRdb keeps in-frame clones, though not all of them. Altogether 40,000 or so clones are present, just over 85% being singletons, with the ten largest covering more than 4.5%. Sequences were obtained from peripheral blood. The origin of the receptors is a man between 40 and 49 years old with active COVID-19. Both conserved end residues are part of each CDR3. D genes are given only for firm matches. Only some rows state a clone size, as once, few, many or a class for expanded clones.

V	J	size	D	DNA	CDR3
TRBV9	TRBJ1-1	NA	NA	TGTGCCAGCAGCCCCCGGAGCGGGGGAGAAGCTTTCTTT	CASSPRSGGEAFF
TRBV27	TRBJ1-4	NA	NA	TGTGCCAGCAGACCTGTCGGGGGGACTTGGGAAAAACTGTTTTTT	CASRPVGGTWEKLFF
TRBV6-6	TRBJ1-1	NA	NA	TGTGCCAGCAGTGGGCGACATGCGAACACTGAAGCTTTCTTT	CASSGRHANTEAFF
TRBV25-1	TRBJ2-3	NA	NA	TGTGCCAGCAGTGAATCTGGAGGCACAGATACGCAGTATTTT	CASSESGGTDTQYF
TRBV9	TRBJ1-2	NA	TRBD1	TGTGCCAGCAGCGATGACAGGGGGCATGGTGGCTACACCTTC	CASSDDRGHGGYTF
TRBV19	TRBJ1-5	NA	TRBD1	TGTGCCAGTTTACAAGAGGCCGACAGGGATGGTCGCAATCAGCCCCAGCATTTT	CASLQEADRDGRNQPQHF
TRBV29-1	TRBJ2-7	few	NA	TGCAGCGCCCGAGGCCGTGTCGGATACTTC	CSARGRVGYF
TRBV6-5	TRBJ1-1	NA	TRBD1	TGTGCCAGCAGGGGACAGGGGGCGAAAACTGAAGCTTTCTTT	CASRGQGAKTEAFF
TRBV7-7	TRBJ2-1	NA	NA	TGTGCCAGCGCAGTATCTGGGGCGGACAATGAGCAGTTCTTC	CASAVSGADNEQFF
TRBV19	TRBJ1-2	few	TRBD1	TGTGCCAGTAGCGATCCGAGGACAGGTAACTATGGCTACACCTTC	CASSDPRTGNYGYTF
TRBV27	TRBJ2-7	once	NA	TGTGCCAGCAGTTTACAGGTTTCCTACGAGCAGTACTTC	CASSLQVSYEQYF
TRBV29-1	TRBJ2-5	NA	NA	TGCAGCGTTGAAGAGGCCTTACAAGAGACCCAGTACTTC	CSVEEALQETQYF
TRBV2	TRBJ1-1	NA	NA	TGTGCCAGCAGTGGAGGGCAGGGGTTGAACACTGAAGCTTTCTTT	CASSGGQGLNTEAFF
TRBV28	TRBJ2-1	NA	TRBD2	TGTGCCAGCGGACCTAGCGGGAGTGCCCCCAATGAGCAGTTCTTC	CASGPSGSAPNEQFF
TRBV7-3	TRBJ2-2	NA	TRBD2	TGTGCCAGCAGGGGGAGACTAGCGGCGAACACCGGGGAGCTGTTTTTT	CASRGRLAANTGELFF
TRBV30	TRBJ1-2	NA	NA	TGTGCCCACCGGGCAGGGAACTATGGCTACACCTTC	CAHRAGNYGYTF
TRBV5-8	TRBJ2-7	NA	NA	TGTGCCAGCAGCTTGGAGTCAGGGATCTACGAGCAGTACTTC	CASSLESGIYEQYF
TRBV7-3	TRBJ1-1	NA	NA	TGTGCCAGCAGCCTCGATAGCGGCATGAACACTGAAGCTTTCTTT	CASSLDSGMNTEAFF
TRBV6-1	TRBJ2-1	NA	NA	TGTGCCAGCAGTGATCGGGCAACGACGGGGAATGAGCAGTTCTTC	CASSDRATTGNEQFF
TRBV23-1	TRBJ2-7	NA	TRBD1	TGCGCCAGCAGTCAATCTCCAGGACAGGGTGTTTACGAGCAGTACTTC	CASSQSPGQGVYEQYF
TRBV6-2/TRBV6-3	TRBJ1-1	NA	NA	TGTGCCAGCAGTTACGGCGGGGGTTCTACTGAAGCTTTCTTT	CASSYGGGSTEAFF
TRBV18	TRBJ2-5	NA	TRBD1	TGTGCCAGCTCACCATCGGGTGGGACAGGGATTGAGACCCAGTACTTC	CASSPSGGTGIETQYF
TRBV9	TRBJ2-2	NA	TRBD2	TGTGCCAGCAGCGCCTCTAGCGGGGAACCGAACACCGGGGAGCTGTTTTTT	CASSASSGEPNTGELFF
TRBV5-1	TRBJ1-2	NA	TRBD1	TGCGCCAGCCACGACTTGACAGGGGGCCGTGGCTACACCTTC	CASHDLTGGRGYTF
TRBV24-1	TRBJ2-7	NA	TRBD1	TGTGCCACCAGAGGGACAGGGGGCGGCGAGCAGTACTTC	CATRGTGGGEQYF
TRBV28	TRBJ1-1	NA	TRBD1	TGTGCCTTGATTCCAGGGCAGGGGGACACTGAAGCTTTCTTT	CALIPGQGDTEAFF
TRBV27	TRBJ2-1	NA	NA	TGTGCCAGCAGTTTCCCAGGGGTGCATGAGCAGTTCTTC	CASSFPGVHEQFF
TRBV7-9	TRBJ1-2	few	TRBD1	TGTGCCAGCAGCGCCGACAGGGGGCGTAACTATGGCTACACCTTC	CASSADRGRNYGYTF
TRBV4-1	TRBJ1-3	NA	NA	TGCGCCAGCAGTCTTCGCGGAGGGGAAGCTGGAAACACCATATATTTT	CASSLRGGEAGNTIYF